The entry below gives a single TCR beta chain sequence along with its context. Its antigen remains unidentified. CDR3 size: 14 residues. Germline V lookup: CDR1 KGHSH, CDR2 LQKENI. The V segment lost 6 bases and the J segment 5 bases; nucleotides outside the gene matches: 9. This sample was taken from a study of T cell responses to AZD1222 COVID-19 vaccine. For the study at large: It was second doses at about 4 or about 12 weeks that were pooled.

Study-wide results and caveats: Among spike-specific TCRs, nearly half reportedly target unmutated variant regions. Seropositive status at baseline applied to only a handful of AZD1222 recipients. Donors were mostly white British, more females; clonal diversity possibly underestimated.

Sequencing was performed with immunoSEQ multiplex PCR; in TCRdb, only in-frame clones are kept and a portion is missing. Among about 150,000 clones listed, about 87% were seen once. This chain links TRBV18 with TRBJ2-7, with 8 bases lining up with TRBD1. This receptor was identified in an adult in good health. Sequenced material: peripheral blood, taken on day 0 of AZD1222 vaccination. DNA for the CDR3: TGTGCCAGCTCCGTAGACAGGGGAGGCCACGAGCAGTACTTC. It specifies CASSVDRGGHEQYF.